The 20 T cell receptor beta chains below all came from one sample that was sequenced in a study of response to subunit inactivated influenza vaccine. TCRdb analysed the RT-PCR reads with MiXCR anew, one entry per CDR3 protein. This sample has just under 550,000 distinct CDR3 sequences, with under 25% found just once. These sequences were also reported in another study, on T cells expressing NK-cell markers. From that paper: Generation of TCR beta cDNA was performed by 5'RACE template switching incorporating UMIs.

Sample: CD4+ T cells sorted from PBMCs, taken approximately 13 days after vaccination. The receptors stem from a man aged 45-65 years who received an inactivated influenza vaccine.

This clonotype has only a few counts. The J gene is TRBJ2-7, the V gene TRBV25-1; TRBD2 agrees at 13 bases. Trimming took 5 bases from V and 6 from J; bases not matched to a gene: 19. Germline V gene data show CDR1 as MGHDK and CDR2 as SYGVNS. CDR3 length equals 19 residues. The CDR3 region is CASSNRDRVGLAGSGEQYF. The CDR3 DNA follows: TGTGCCAGCAGTAACCGGGACAGGGTGGGACTAGCGGGGTCGGGCGAGCAGTACTTC.

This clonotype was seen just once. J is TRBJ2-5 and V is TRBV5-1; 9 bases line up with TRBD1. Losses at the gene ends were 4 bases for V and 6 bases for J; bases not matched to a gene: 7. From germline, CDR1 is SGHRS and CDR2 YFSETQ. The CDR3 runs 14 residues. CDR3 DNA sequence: TGCGCCAGCAGCCCGGGACAGGGCAAGAAGACCCAGTACTTC. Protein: CASSPGQGKKTQYF.

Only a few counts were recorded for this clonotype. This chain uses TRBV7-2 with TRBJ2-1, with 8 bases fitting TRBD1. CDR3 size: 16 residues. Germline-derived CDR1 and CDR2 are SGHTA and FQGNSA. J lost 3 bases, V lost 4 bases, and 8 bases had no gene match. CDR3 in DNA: TGTGCCAGCAGCTCATACGCCAGGGGGCTCTACAATGAGCAGTTCTTC. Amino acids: CASSSYARGLYNEQFF.

The CDR3 DNA reads TGTGCCAGCAGCTTAATGTCCCCCCTCAATGAGCAGTTCTTC. Its translation is CASSLMSPLNEQFF. This chain connects TRBV7-3 to TRBJ2-1; D is uncertain. Trimming took off 1 base at V and 6 bases at J, with 10 bases between the two ends. The CDR3 runs to 14 residues. The germline gives CDR1 SGHTA, CDR2 FQGTGA.

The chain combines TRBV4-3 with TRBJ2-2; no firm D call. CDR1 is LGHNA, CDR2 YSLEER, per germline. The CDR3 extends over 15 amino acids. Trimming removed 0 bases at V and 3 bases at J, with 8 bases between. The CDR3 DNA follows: TGCGCCAGCAGCCAAGATCGACAATACACCGGGGAGCTGTTTTTT. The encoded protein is CASSQDRQYTGELFF.

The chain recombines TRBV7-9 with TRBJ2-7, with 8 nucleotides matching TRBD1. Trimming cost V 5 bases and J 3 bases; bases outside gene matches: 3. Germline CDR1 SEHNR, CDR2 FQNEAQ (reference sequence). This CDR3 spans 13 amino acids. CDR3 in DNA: TGTGCCAGCAGCCAGGGGGCTTTCTACGAGCAGTACTTC. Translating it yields CASSQGAFYEQYF.

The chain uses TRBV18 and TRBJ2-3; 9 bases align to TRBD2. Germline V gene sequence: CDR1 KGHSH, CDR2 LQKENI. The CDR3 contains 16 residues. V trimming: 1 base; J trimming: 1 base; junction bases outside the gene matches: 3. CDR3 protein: CASSPLAGVGTDTQYF. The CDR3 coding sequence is TGTGCCAGCTCACCACTAGCGGGAGTGGGCACAGATACGCAGTATTTT.

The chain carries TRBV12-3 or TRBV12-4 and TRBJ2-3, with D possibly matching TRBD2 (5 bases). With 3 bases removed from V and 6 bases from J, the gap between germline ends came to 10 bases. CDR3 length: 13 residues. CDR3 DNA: TGTGCCAGCAGTTTTTCTGGGAGCGATACGCAGTATTTT. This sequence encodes CASSFSGSDTQYF.

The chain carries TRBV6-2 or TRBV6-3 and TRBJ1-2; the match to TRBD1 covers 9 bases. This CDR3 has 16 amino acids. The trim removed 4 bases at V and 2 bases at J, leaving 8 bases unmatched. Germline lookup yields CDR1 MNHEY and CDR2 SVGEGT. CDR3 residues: CASSSFAGTGNYGYTF. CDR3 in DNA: TGTGCCAGCAGTTCATTTGCCGGGACAGGGAACTATGGCTACACCTTC.

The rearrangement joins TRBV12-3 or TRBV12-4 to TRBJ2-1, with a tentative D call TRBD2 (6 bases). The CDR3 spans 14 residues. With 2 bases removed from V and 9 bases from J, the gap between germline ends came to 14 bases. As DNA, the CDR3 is TGTGCCAGCAGTTTATTGCGGGTTAGCGGTGAGCAGTTCTTC. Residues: CASSLLRVSGEQFF.

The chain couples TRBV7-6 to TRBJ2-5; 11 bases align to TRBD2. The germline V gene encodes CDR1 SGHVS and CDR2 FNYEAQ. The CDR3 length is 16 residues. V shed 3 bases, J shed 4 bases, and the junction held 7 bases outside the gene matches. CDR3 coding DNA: TGTGCCAGCAGCTTGGCTAGCGGGGGGTTGAGAGAGACCCAGTACTTC. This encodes CASSLASGGLRETQYF.

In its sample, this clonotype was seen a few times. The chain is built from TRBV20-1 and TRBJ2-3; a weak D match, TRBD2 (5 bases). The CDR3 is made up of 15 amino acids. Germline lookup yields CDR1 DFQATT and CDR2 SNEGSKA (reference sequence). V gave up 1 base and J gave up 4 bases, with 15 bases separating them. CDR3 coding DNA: TGCAGTGCTAGAGGAAAACTAGTTTCCCCAGATACGCAGTATTTT. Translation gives CSARGKLVSPDTQYF.

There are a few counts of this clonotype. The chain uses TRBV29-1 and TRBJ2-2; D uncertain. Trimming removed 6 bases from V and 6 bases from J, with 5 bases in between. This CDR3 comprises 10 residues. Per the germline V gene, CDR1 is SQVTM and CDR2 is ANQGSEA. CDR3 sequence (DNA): TGCAGCGTGCGGTCCGGGGAGCTGTTTTTT. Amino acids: CSVRSGELFF.

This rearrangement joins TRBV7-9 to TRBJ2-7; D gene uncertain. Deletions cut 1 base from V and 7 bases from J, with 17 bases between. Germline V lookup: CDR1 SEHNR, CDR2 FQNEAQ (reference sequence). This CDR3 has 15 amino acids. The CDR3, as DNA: TGTGCCAGCAGCTTAGTTGTAACCGGGTCCCGGGAGCAGTACTTC. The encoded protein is CASSLVVTGSREQYF.

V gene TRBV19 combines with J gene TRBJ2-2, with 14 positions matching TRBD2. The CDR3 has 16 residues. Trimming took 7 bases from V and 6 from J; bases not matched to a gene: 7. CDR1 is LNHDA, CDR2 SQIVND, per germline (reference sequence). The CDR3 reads CASTRGTSGGPGELFF. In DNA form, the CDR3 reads TGTGCCAGTACCCGAGGGACTAGCGGGGGACCCGGGGAGCTGTTTTTT.

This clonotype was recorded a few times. The CDR3 nucleotides read TGTGCCAGCAGTTCGGGGGAAGCCAAAAACATTCAGTACTTC. As protein: CASSSGEAKNIQYF. The chain links TRBV6-5 to TRBJ2-4; possible D gene TRBD2, 6 bases. Trimming stripped 4 bases from V and 0 bases from J, with 7 bases between. This CDR3 spans 14 amino acids. Germline V gene sequence: CDR1 MNHEY, CDR2 SVGAGI.

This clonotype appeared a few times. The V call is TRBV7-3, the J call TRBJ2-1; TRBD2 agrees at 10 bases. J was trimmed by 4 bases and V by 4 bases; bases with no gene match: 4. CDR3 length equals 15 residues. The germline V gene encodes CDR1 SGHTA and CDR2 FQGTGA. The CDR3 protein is CASSSLAGPYNEQFF. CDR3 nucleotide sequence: TGTGCCAGCAGCTCACTAGCGGGACCTTACAATGAGCAGTTCTTC.

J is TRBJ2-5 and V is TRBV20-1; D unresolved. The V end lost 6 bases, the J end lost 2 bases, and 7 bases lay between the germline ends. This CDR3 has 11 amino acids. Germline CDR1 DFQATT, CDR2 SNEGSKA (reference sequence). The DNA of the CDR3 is TGCAGTGCAAGTGAACAAGAGACCCAGTACTTC. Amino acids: CSASEQETQYF.

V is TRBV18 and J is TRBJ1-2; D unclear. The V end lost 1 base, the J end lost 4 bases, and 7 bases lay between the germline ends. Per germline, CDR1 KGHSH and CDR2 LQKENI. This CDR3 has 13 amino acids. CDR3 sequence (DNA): TGTGCCAGCTCACCACTTTCGTTCTATGGCTACACCTTC. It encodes CASSPLSFYGYTF.

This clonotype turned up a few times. The CDR3 sequence: CSAKLTGGNQPQHF. Written as DNA, the CDR3 is TGCAGTGCTAAGCTTACCGGGGGCAATCAGCCCCAGCATTTT. This chain joins TRBV20-1 and TRBJ1-5; no firm D call. The CDR3 contains 14 residues. Deletions cut 4 bases from V and 2 bases from J, with 12 bases between. Germline V lookup: CDR1 DFQATT, CDR2 SNEGSKA (reference sequence).